Below, 20 T cell receptor beta chains from the same sample are listed, as sequenced in a study of graft-versus-host responses after intestinal transplantation. Method: immunoSEQ multiplex PCR; TCRdb's copy keeps in-frame clones and lacks some. The sample has around 92,000 clones; roughly 83% are singletons. The sequences come from PBMCs, collected 255 days after intestinal transplant. All receptors come from a human patient who received an intestinal transplant, so some T cells may come from the graft donor.

V and J are TRBV27 and TRBJ2-3; a possible D gene is TRBD2 (6 bases). The CDR3 runs 15 residues. Per the germline V gene, CDR1 is MNHEY and CDR2 is SMNVEV (reference sequence). The V end was cut by 3 bases, the J end by 0 bases, with 10 bases between. The CDR3 region has the DNA TGTGCCAGCAGTTTCACCGGGACTAGCACAGATACGCAGTATTTT. It yields the protein CASSFTGTSTDTQYF.

V gene TRBV7-9 combines with J gene TRBJ2-4, with 7 bases lining up with TRBD1. The CDR3 has 16 amino acids. The germline gives CDR1 SEHNR, CDR2 FQNEAQ (reference sequence). Losses at the gene ends were 5 bases for V and 2 bases for J; bases not matched to a gene: 9. The CDR3 DNA reads TGTGCCAGCAGCCCGAACAGGGGACCAACCAAAAACATTCAGTACTTC. It codes for CASSPNRGPTKNIQYF. The entire variable domain, with the rest obtained from reference TRBV7-9 and TRBJ2-4, is as follows: DTGVSQNPRHKITKRGQNVTFRCDPISEHNRLYWYRQTLGQGPEFLTYFQNEAQLEKSRLLSDRFSAERPKGSFSTLEIQRTEQGDSAMYLCASSPNRGPTKNIQYFGAGTRLSVL.

The chain joins TRBV6-5 to TRBJ2-7; D possibly matches TRBD1 or TRBD2 (5 bases each). The CDR3 covers 12 residues. Trimming removed 4 bases at V and 2 bases at J, with 6 bases between. Germline V gene data show CDR1 as MNHEY and CDR2 as SVGAGI. The CDR3 loop is CASSSGPYEQYF. In nucleotides, the CDR3 is TGTGCCAGCAGTTCGGGGCCCTACGAGCAGTACTTC.

The chain recombines TRBV4-1 with TRBJ1-4, with D unresolved. This CDR3 is built from 12 residues. CDR1 and CDR2 (germline): MGHRA, YSYEKL. The V and J ends lost 0 bases and 8 bases respectively, with 4 bases between them. This chain's CDR3 is CASSQEKEKLFF. The CDR3 region has the DNA TGCGCCAGCAGCCAAGAAAAGGAAAAACTGTTTTTT.

The chain employs TRBV9 and TRBJ2-7, with 14 bases identical to TRBD2. Germline assignment: CDR1 SGDLS and CDR2 YYNGEE. CDR3 length equals 18 residues. V shed 0 bases, J shed 4 bases, and the junction held 9 bases outside the gene matches. This CDR3 reads CASSVEPRTSGRPYEQYF. The CDR3 DNA reads as TGTGCCAGCAGCGTAGAACCTCGGACTAGCGGGAGGCCTTACGAGCAGTACTTC.

This clone has only one observation. The chain recombines TRBV27 with TRBJ2-7, with TRBD1 matching over 8 bases. Germline V gives CDR1 MNHEY, CDR2 SMNVEV (reference sequence). The V and J ends lost 5 bases and 10 bases, in that order; junction bases with no gene match: 10. CDR3 size: 13 residues. The CDR3 sequence is CASSGWDRSKQYV. CDR3 sequence (DNA): TGTGCCAGCAGTGGCTGGGACAGGAGTAAACAGTACGTC.

The V gene is TRBV5-4, the J gene TRBJ2-3; TRBD2 aligns across 9 bases. V shed 0 bases and J 3 bases; nucleotides not matched to a gene: 2. Germline V gene lookup returns CDR1 SGHNT and CDR2 YYREEE (reference sequence). The CDR3 extends over 15 amino acids. The CDR3 protein is CASSLDLAGTDTQYF. CDR3 nucleotide sequence: TGTGCCAGCAGCTTGGATCTAGCGGGAACAGATACGCAGTATTTT.

This sequence joins TRBV2 and TRBJ2-7; no clear D gene. V lost 3 bases and J lost 4, with 7 bases in between. This CDR3 is built from 12 residues. The germline CDR1 and CDR2 sequences are SNHLY and FYNNEI. The CDR3 reads CASSDAFYEQYF. Here the CDR3 DNA reads TGTGCCAGCAGTGATGCTTTTTACGAGCAGTACTTC.

The chain combines TRBV7-9 with TRBJ2-7; D is undetermined. Germline lookup yields CDR1 SEHNR and CDR2 FQNEAQ (reference sequence). The ends were cut back, 4 bases at V and 7 bases at J, with 8 bases in the middle. This CDR3 region has 11 residues. The CDR3 region is CASSWAGEQYF. The CDR3 nucleotides read TGTGCCAGCAGCTGGGCTGGGGAGCAGTACTTC. The full variable domain, in which reference TRBV7-9 and TRBJ2-7 provide the parts outside the CDR3, is DTGVSQNPRHKITKRGQNVTFRCDPISEHNRLYWYRQTLGQGPEFLTYFQNEAQLEKSRLLSDRFSAERPKGSFSTLEIQRTEQGDSAMYLCASSWAGEQYFGPGTRLTVT.

The chain links TRBV6-5 to TRBJ2-1; 9 positions agree with TRBD2. The germline V gene has CDR1 MNHEY and CDR2 SVGAGI. After removal of 8 bases from V and 6 bases from J, the junction contained 8 bases not matched to a gene. The CDR3 runs to 14 residues. The CDR3 sequence: CASGEASGINEQFF. DNA for the CDR3: TGTGCCAGCGGGGAGGCTAGCGGGATCAATGAGCAGTTCTTC.

This clone was observed a handful of times. The V and J genes are TRBV14 and TRBJ2-7, with D perhaps TRBD2 (6 bases). V shed 7 bases and J shed 3 bases, with 16 bases lying between them. The germline V gene encodes CDR1 SGHDN and CDR2 FVKESK. This CDR3 comprises 14 residues. The CDR3 bases are TGTGCCAGCAAGCGGGTGATACATTACTACGAGCAGTACGTC. Its translation is CASKRVIHYYEQYV.

To note about this clone: One end of the junction does not line up with germline, which may come from a read error. The V gene is TRBV7-9, the J gene TRBJ2-1; no definite D call. The CDR3 extends over 18 amino acids. Germline V gene sequence: CDR1 SEHNR, CDR2 FQNEAQ (reference sequence). The DNA of the CDR3 is TGTGCCAGCAGCCACCCACCCCTAATCCGGCCCGTCTACCATGAGCAGTTCTTC. Protein: CASSHPPLIRPVYHEQFF.

There are a few counts of this clone. The rearrangement uses TRBV2 and TRBJ2-2; D perhaps matches TRBD1 (5 bases). V dropped 4 bases and J dropped 1 base, with 7 bases sitting between them. This CDR3 spans 14 amino acids. Germline V gene sequence: CDR1 SNHLY, CDR2 FYNNEI. This CDR3 is CASSGQLNTGELFF. The CDR3 DNA follows: TGTGCCAGCAGTGGACAGTTGAACACCGGGGAGCTGTTTTTT.

The V gene is TRBV28, the J gene TRBJ1-1; D might be TRBD1 (5 bases). The V gene's germline CDR1 is MDHEN and CDR2 SYDVKM. V lost 8 bases to trimming and J lost 4 bases, with 11 bases between them. The CDR3 consists of 12 residues. CDR3 in DNA: TGTGCCAGCGGGGACCTCGGCACTGAAGCTTTCTTT. It codes for CASGDLGTEAFF.

V is TRBV6-5 and J is TRBJ1-4, with 8 bases fitting TRBD1. Per germline, CDR1 MNHEY and CDR2 SVGAGI. V lost 2 bases to trimming and J lost 4 bases; unmatched junction nucleotides: 3. The CDR3 spans 15 residues. The CDR3 sequence is CASSYLGQGNEKLFF. The CDR3 DNA is TGTGCCAGCAGTTACCTCGGACAGGGTAATGAAAAACTGTTTTTT.

This clone was detected a few times. The genes are TRBV28 and TRBJ1-1, with D unclear. The V end lost 6 bases, the J end lost 0 bases, and 11 bases lay between the germline ends. The CDR3 spans 14 residues. Germline V gene lookup returns CDR1 MDHEN and CDR2 SYDVKM. CDR3 bases: TGTGCCAGCAGCGACGGGGATTTGAACACTGAAGCTTTCTTT. It yields the protein CASSDGDLNTEAFF.

The chain has TRBV6-1 and TRBJ2-7; unclear D gene. The ends were cut back, 8 bases at V and 7 bases at J, with 15 bases in the middle. The CDR3 runs to 12 residues. Germline V lookup: CDR1 MNHNS, CDR2 SASEGT. For the CDR3, the DNA is TGTGCCAGCCAGACGCTCACAAGGGAGCAGTACTTC. Protein sequence: CASQTLTREQYF.

This clone was seen only once. The chain joins TRBV29-1 to TRBJ2-7; D is possibly TRBD1 (7 bases). V lost 7 bases to trimming and J lost 4 bases, with 20 bases between them. From germline, CDR1 is SQVTM and CDR2 ANQGSEA. The CDR3 loop spans 14 amino acids. This CDR3 is CSAIIQGGLYEQYF. In nucleotides, the CDR3 is TGCAGCGCCATTATCCAGGGGGGCTTATACGAGCAGTACTTC.

This chain joins TRBV29-1 and TRBJ2-1; TRBD1 aligns across 9 bases. The germline V gene encodes CDR1 SQVTM and CDR2 ANQGSEA. The CDR3 runs 13 residues. Losses at the gene ends were 5 bases for V and 10 bases for J; bases not matched to a gene: 9. CDR3 amino acids: CSVLDRGEYEQFF. The CDR3, as DNA: TGCAGCGTTCTAGACAGGGGGGAGTACGAGCAGTTCTTC.

This clone came up once. The J gene is TRBJ2-1, the V gene TRBV7-6, with TRBD2 matching 10 bases. CDR3 length: 16 residues. The germline CDR1 and CDR2 sequences are SGHVS and FNYEAQ. The V gene end was trimmed by 5 bases and the J gene end by 2 bases; junction bases not matched to a gene: 6. The CDR3 sequence is CASSRLTSGPYNEQFF. Here the CDR3 DNA reads TGTGCCAGCAGCCGTCTGACTAGCGGGCCCTACAATGAGCAGTTCTTC.